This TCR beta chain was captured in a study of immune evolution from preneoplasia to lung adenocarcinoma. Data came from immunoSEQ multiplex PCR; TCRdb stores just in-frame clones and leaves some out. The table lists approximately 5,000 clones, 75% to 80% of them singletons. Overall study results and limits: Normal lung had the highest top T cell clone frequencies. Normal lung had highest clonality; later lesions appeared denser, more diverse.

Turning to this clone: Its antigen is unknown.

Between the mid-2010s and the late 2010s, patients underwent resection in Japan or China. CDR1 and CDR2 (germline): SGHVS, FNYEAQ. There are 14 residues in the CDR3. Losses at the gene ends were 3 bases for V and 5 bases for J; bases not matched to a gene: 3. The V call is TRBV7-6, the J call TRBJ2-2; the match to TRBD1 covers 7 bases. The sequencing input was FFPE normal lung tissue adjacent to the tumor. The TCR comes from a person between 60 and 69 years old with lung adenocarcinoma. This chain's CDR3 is CASSLAGGTGELFF. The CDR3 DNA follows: TGTGCCAGCAGCTTGGCAGGGGGTACCGGGGAGCTGTTTTTT. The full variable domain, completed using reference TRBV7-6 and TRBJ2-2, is GAGVSQSPRYKVTKRGQDVALRCDPISGHVSLYWYRQALGQGPEFLTYFNYEAQQDKSGLPNDRFSAERPEGSISTLTIQRTEQRDSAMYRCASSLAGGTGELFFGEGSRLTVL.